This T cell receptor (beta chain) was identified during a study of cytomegalovirus exposure and HLA in healthy donors (dated by TCRdb to 2016 to 2017). General notes on the study: In an earlier analysis of 587 of the donors, 276 Gb of sequence data and some 120 million unique TCR beta sequences from roughly 190 million T cells were reported. The study profiled the T cell repertoires of hundreds of subjects by immunosequencing and related them to cytomegalovirus serostatus. The study aimed to test whether signatures of past pathogen exposure could be identified by cataloging public T cell receptors. An early release that covered about 600 HLA-typed donors contained approximately 300 gigabases of sequencing data and around 80 million unique TCR sequences. The number of donors typed differed by locus, with 629-630 for A, B, C, DRB1 and DQB1, roughly 520 for DQA1, 606 for DPA1, and approximately 470 for DPB1. Class I and class II HLA loci were covered by the typing at four-digit resolution. Roughly five DR-DQ haplotypes were handled as single units for association and clustering because linkage in the cohort was strong. Genome-wide SNP genotypes for about 55% of the roughly 670 donors were used in a later genetic analysis, which treated that subset as a discovery cohort. Along with the approximately 600-subject first cohort, a separate validation cohort of over a hundred different subjects was used. To decide whether each TCR beta V gene segment behaved as functional or pseudogenic, an earlier analysis of some 580 of the donors relied on high-throughput TCR beta sequencing. Donor age, sex, ethnicity and CMV serostatus were collected together with the repertoire data. Among about 400 genotyped donors of the cohort, an average of approximately 220,000 unique TCR beta nucleotide sequences was sequenced per donor, of which roughly 17% were non-productive. To predict cytomegalovirus infection status, the study combined high-throughput TCR immunosequencing, statistical association of individual TCRs with disease status, and machine learning. Of the approximately 370 genotyped donors, less than 90% were placed in the genetic ancestry cluster associated with self-reported Caucasian donors. To study patterns of TCR occurrence, a later analysis re-analyzed previously published TCR beta repertoires from 550 to 800 donors and added high-resolution HLA genotyping. Rather than drawing on any new phenotypic data, the later analysis identified candidate immune exposures from TCR beta sequences and the way those sequences occurred across donors. All discovery cohort repertoires had been generated on a single sequencing platform. Points the paper makes about the study in general: A further reported finding was that TCR beta sequences accurately predicted the HLA-A and HLA-B alleles for most subjects in the first cohort. Compared with equally common non-associated chains, HLA-associated TCR beta chains in a later analysis were more clonally expanded and had lower generation probabilities. A total of 150 to 200 TCR beta chains were listed by the study as associated with cytomegalovirus. While some public TCRs were present in many individuals, most TCR sequences turned up only very rarely across donors. In an earlier analysis of 587 of the donors, most TCR beta V segments appeared in productive rearrangements about 87% or about 30% of the time, broadly matching IMGT annotations. Over 15 rarely observed V segments, including chromosome 9 orphons, were excluded from the earlier analysis of several hundred of the donors because counts were too low. In a later analysis, most CMV-associated TCR beta chains were found to appear HLA-restricted, with HLA associations seemingly driven largely by CMV exposure. Linkage disequilibrium might explain the correlated functional status among segregating V segments, but an unknown experimental factor could not be ruled out. When HLA alleles, especially DR and DQ, strongly co-occurred, attributing TCR associations to individual alleles was difficult. Because HLA typing was missing for some donors at each locus, association tests included only the typed subset. For the cohort, immune exposure information was limited to CMV serostatus. In a later genetic analysis, fewer N-insertions in productive TCRs were reported among donors in an Asian-associated ancestry cluster than the approximately 670-donor mean. The classifier was reported to diagnose cytomegalovirus status with high specificity and sensitivity in both the original cohort and the validation cohort. In a later genetic analysis, a missense DCLRE1C variant was associated with V-gene and J-gene trimming of TCR beta chains, and the association was replicated in an independent cohort. According to the authors, the approach could potentially be generalized to other disease states and immunological phenotypes. Some IMGT-functional V segments, including TRBV6-2 and TRBV6-3, could not be distinguished by the 87-base-pair reads and were therefore excluded. Presence/absence analyses assumed roughly uniform sequencing depth across donors, an assumption that may not hold. In a later analysis, several top co-occurrence clusters were reported to appear linked to parvovirus B19, influenza, CMV and Epstein-Barr virus. In vitro tests confirmed that a few of the cytomegalovirus-associated TCR beta chains recognize cytomegalovirus antigens. In a later analysis, the rate of TCR association differed among HLA loci, with DRB1 alleles having the most associated TCRs and HLA-C alleles having the fewest. Specific HLA alleles were associated with 15,000 to 20,000 TCR beta sequences at a false discovery rate of 0.05 in a later analysis. Only TCR beta chains were sequenced in this cohort, and the absence of alpha or paired-chain data limited detectable features. The sequencing pipeline was judged likely to have produced a cluster of highly shared sequence variants as a technical artifact.

Taken from cysteine to phenylalanine, the CDR3 has 16 residues. Only the CDR3 portion is preserved as DNA: 48 bases, with reading frame beginning at the first base. A distance of 19 bases separates the germline ends of V and J, which lose 4 bases and 4 bases respectively. The germline V gene (reference sequence) yields PRHDT for CDR1 and FYEKMQ for CDR2. Libraries were prepared through the immunoSEQ multiplex PCR assay. A mixture of 60 forward primers for TCR Vbeta segments and 13 reverse primers for TCR Jbeta segments was used in the multiplex PCR. The CDR3 region of rearranged TCR beta genes was amplified from genomic DNA by a multiplex PCR assay. The amplified TCR beta libraries were sequenced on the Illumina HiSeq System as 87-base-pair reads. Per the authors' processing: A later analysis counted about 82 million unique TCR beta chains across the 600 to 850 repertoires, and around 9.9 million of these chains were shared by at least two donors. To remove PCR and sequencing errors, raw reads were error-corrected and collapsed into unique sequences using a nearest-neighbor algorithm that merged closely related sequences. Alignment of CDR3 sequences to IMGT reference sequences was used to assign V, D and J gene segments. For a sequence to be retained, a match of at least six nucleotides to both a V gene segment and a J gene segment was required. Rearrangements were classified as productive when the CDR3 lacked stop codons and remained in frame with V and J, and all other rearrangements were classified as non-productive. Following IMGT convention, CDR3 was defined as the stretch from the second conserved V-encoded cysteine to the conserved J-encoded phenylalanine. The earlier analysis of 500 to 600 of the donors excluded sequences that lacked an unambiguous match to a single V gene segment. In an earlier analysis of a few hundred of the donors, a V segment was called functional when productive rearrangements were above 56.7%, and segregating when the standard deviation between donors exceeded 5%. A statistical classification framework was built for diagnosing cytomegalovirus status from the catalog of TCR beta chain sequences. In a later analysis, V and J genes were assigned by comparing TCR nucleotide sequences against IMGT/GENE-DB human TR gene sequences. The TCRdist pipeline was used in a later analysis to assign CDR3 sequences and most-parsimonious VDJ recombination scenarios. In a later analysis, each TCR beta chain was defined by its CDR3 amino acid sequence together with its V-gene family, and reads without a unique V-gene family were excluded. In a later analysis, some 600 highly shared, low-generation-probability nucleotide sequences were removed to address suspected cross-contamination and a sequencing artifact. In a later analysis, a clonal expansion index for each public chain was calculated from normalized within-repertoire ranks of inferred template counts. In a later analysis, generation probabilities were computed with a VDJ recombination model fitted to out-of-frame rearrangements, and the resulting probabilities were checked against IGoR. Hypergeometric tests were used in a later analysis to score TCR-TCR, TCR-HLA and TCR-CMV co-occurrence, with a repertoire-size bias correction applied to the TCR pairs. To estimate false discovery rates, a later analysis permuted the HLA or CMV assignments 20 times. A later analysis grouped co-occurring TCRs with DBSCAN, adding TCRdist sequence similarity when clustering within HLA-allele-positive subsets. Repertoires with fewer than 30,000 or more than 120,000 public chains, plus five repertoires with anomalous nucleotide sharing, were excluded from co-occurrence clustering. The table was pulled from immuneACCESS by TCRdb, which kept in-frame rearrangements only. Such tables lose some clones; where checked, under half of the loss comes from unresolved V genes, and the rest has no known cause. V and J calls and clone size are those listed in that table; D and trimming were worked out from the DNA. The sample yields 100,000 or so clones; 79% were counted once. The ten largest clones take up 3.1% of the sample.

About this clone: It lacks a known antigen. No quality values exist for individual bases; no much larger clone is one base distant.

The cohort was made up of about 610 healthy bone marrow donors. Cohort members were all nominally healthy when sampled, although unrecorded immune exposures were likely present. The donor tested CMV seronegative and was one of the 352 seronegative cohort members. Every donor gave a peripheral blood sample, and the peripheral blood mononuclear cells from that sample were used for TCR beta sequencing. The Qiagen DNeasy Blood Extraction Kit was used to extract genomic DNA from the blood cell samples. This clonotype originated in a woman between 40 and 50 years old in good health and CMV-seronegative. The sequenced sample was PBMCs. The rearrangement joined TRBV13 to TRBJ1-1, with TRBD1 perhaps the D gene, on 6 matching bases. The encoded CDR3 is CASSYGQKLAGTEAFF. The DNA is TGTGCCAGCAGCTATGGACAGAAATTAGCAGGCACTGAAGCTTTCTTT. Supplemented by the reference TRBV13 and TRBJ1-1 proteins around the CDR3, the complete variable domain is AAGVIQSPRHLIKEKRETATLKCYPIPRHDTVYWYQQGPGQDPQFLISFYEKMQSDKGSIPDRFSAQQFSDYHSELNMSSLELGDSALYFCASSYGQKLAGTEAFFGQGTRLTVV.